This is a list of T cell receptor beta chains from one sample in a study of metastatic and nonmetastatic thyroid tumors. With MiXCR, TCRdb reprocessed the PCR reads. The repertoire holds 15,000 or so clones, roughly 25% seen once, with less than 10% in the top ten. The source material was tumor tissue. The receptors here all came from a female donor with papillary thyroid cancer or a benign thyroid nodule (not recorded which). Some clones in this sample may be carry-over from other donors' samples. Both conserved end residues are part of each CDR3. Each record gives: D gene, clone size, J gene, V gene, CDR3 DNA, CDR3 protein. The D gene is left open where the match is weak. Part of the rows lack a size; the others show once, few, many or a class for expanded clones.

-	-	TRBJ2-7	TRBV11-2	TGTGCCAGCAGCACCAAGACGAGAACCTACGAGCAGTACTTC	CASSTKTRTYEQYF
-	many	TRBJ2-5	TRBV6-1	TGTGCCAGCAGTCAGGAGGAGGGGGAGACCCAGTACTTC	CASSQEEGETQYF
-	medium-sized	TRBJ2-2	TRBV19	TGTGCCAGTTCGACTAAAACCGGGGAGCTGTTTTTT	CASSTKTGELFF
TRBD2	many	TRBJ2-2	TRBV20-1	TGCAGTGCTAGAGGAACTAGCGGCCCTCGGGGGACCGGGGAGCTGTTTTTT	CSARGTSGPRGTGELFF
-	large	TRBJ2-1	TRBV19	TGTGCCAGTTCTGACACCTTCAATGAGCAGTTCTTC	CASSDTFNEQFF
TRBD1	many	TRBJ2-1	TRBV20-1	TGCAGTGCTAGTGGGACGTGGACAGGGAATGAGCAGTTCTTC	CSASGTWTGNEQFF
-	medium-sized	TRBJ1-2	TRBV12-3/TRBV12-4	TGTGCCAGCAGCCCCTACACAGTAAACTATGGCTACACCTTC	CASSPYTVNYGYTF
TRBD1	-	TRBJ2-5	TRBV15	TGTGCCACCAGCAGAGAGTTCAGGGGGCCCCAAGAGACCCAGTACTTC	CATSREFRGPQETQYF
-	large	TRBJ2-7	TRBV28	TGTGCCAGCTGGGCCGGAGAGTTATCCTACGAGCAGTACTTC	CASWAGELSYEQYF
TRBD1	few	TRBJ2-7	TRBV11-3	TGTGCCAGCAGCTTCGGACAGGGGGACGAGCAGTACTTC	CASSFGQGDEQYF
-	medium-sized	TRBJ2-1	TRBV12-3/TRBV12-4	TGTGCCAGCAGTTTGGGGGGAGGCCCCTACAATGAGCAGTTCTTC	CASSLGGGPYNEQFF
TRBD1	medium-sized	TRBJ2-2	TRBV5-1	TGCGCCAGCAGCCCCTGGACAGGCATTACCGGGGAGCTGTTTTTT	CASSPWTGITGELFF
TRBD1	once	TRBJ1-1	TRBV11-2	TGTGCCAGCAGCTTACAGGGGGCGGGGACTGAAGCTTTCTTT	CASSLQGAGTEAFF
-	-	TRBJ1-2	TRBV3-1	TGTGCCAGCAGCCAAGGGGGACACTCAGGCTACACCTTC	CASSQGGHSGYTF
-	few	TRBJ1-4	TRBV6-1	TGTGCCAGTCGGTCGGGCGGAACTAATGAAAAACTGTTTTTT	CASRSGGTNEKLFF